This T cell receptor beta chain originates from a study of blood T cell repertoires in COVID-19. Study-wide context: Researchers got acute and convalescent COVID-19 samples from the United States, Italy and Spain. T cells, B-cell-depleted T cells, or PBMCs provided the cDNA or gDNA that served as material.

Under the authors' procedure: Amplification from reference gene primers served as the basis for estimated nucleated cell counts. The repertoire was sequenced with immunoSEQ multiplex PCR; TCRdb's copy has only in-frame clones and lacks some. V, J and clone size reflect that table, while D and trimming were determined from the DNA. The profile shows about 190,000 clones, roughly 90% of them singletons. The origin of this receptor is a man aged 50-59 years with acute or convalescent COVID-19. Sequenced sample: peripheral blood.

CDR3: CASSFMSSYEQYF. DNA for the CDR3: TGTGCCAGCAGCTTTATGAGCTCCTACGAGCAGTACTTC. The chain combines TRBV5-4 with TRBJ2-7; no definite D call. Germline loops: CDR1 SGHNT, CDR2 YYREEE (reference sequence). The CDR3 runs 13 residues. The V gene lost 2 bases and the J gene lost 0 bases, with 6 bases spanning the gap.